This record covers a single T cell receptor beta chain. Profiled with immunoSEQ multiplex PCR; TCRdb holds only in-frame clones, not every one. The table has 25,000 to 30,000 clones, about 78% seen once; the top ten hold about 32%. This sample is drawn from a study of PD-1 blockade in classical Hodgkin lymphoma. Each patient's relapse followed autologous stem cell transplantation, and brentuximab vedotin exposure varied. The CDR3 length is 14 residues. Trimming took 6 bases from V and 1 from J, leaving 16 bases between them. The germline V gene encodes CDR1 SQVTM and CDR2 ANQGSEA. This chain uses TRBV29-1 with TRBJ2-7; possible D gene TRBD1, 5 bases. The sequenced sample was peripheral blood mononuclear cells (PBMCs), obtained before the second cycle of nivolumab. The sequence came from a human donor with classical Hodgkin lymphoma. The CDR3 nucleotides read TGCAGCGTCCAAGACAGCGTTGGGTCCTACGAGCAGTACTTC. Translated, it gives CSVQDSVGSYEQYF.